These 24 T cell receptor beta chains were sequenced from one sample in a study of blood T cell repertoires in COVID-19. Profiled with immunoSEQ multiplex PCR; TCRdb holds only in-frame clones, not every one. The repertoire consists of more than 200,000 clones, with 80% to 85% occurring once and the leading ten covering roughly 27%. The sample consisted of peripheral blood. All receptors derive from a man aged 35-49 years with acute or convalescent COVID-19.

This clone showed up just once. The chain links TRBV10-3 to TRBJ2-1, with 9 positions matching TRBD2. The germline gives CDR1 ENHRY, CDR2 SYGVKD. This CDR3 is built from 15 residues. J gave up 4 bases and V 5 bases, and 6 bases lay outside the gene matches. In DNA form, the CDR3 reads TGTGCCATCAGTAGTAGCGGGAGTGGGTACAATGAGCAGTTCTTC. Protein: CAISSSGSGYNEQFF.

The chain uses TRBV24-1 and TRBJ2-3; 7 bases line up with TRBD2. This CDR3 region has 15 residues. Trimming removed 4 bases from V and 1 base from J; junction bases left unmatched: 4. Looked up from germline, CDR1 is KGHDR and CDR2 is SFDVKD. CDR3 nucleotides: TGTGCCACCAGTGAAAGCGGGGACGGCACAGATACGCAGTATTTT. This sequence encodes CATSESGDGTDTQYF.

This clone was detected a few times. The chain uses TRBV5-1 and TRBJ2-6; 8 bases map to TRBD1. The V segment lost 4 bases and the J segment 2 bases; nucleotides outside the gene matches: 8. Germline V gives CDR1 SGHRS, CDR2 YFSETQ. CDR3 length equals 17 residues. Written as DNA, the CDR3 is TGCGCCAGCAGCCCCCGGACAGGGCGTACTGGGGCCAACGTCCTGACTTTC. Protein: CASSPRTGRTGANVLTF.

V gene TRBV5-1 combines with J gene TRBJ1-6, with D possibly TRBD1 on 6 matching bases. V was shortened by 2 bases and J by 7 bases, with 16 bases between the two germline ends. Germline CDR1 and CDR2: SGHRS and YFSETQ. The CDR3 consists of 16 residues. The CDR3 sequence: CASSFGQRQRNSPLHF. In DNA form, the CDR3 reads TGCGCCAGCAGCTTCGGACAGCGACAGAGAAATTCACCCCTCCACTTT.

The chain links TRBV19 to TRBJ1-5; possible D gene TRBD1, 5 bases. CDR1 is LNHDA and CDR2 is SQIVND in the germline V gene (reference sequence). Trimming stripped 1 base from V and 2 bases from J, with 12 bases between. The CDR3 sequence is 16 residues long. CDR3: CASSIGGGARNQPQHF. DNA of the CDR3: TGTGCCAGTAGTATAGGAGGAGGGGCACGCAATCAGCCCCAGCATTTT.

The V gene is TRBV5-4, the J gene TRBJ2-6, with 7 positions matching TRBD2. Germline CDR1 is SGHNT and CDR2 is YYREEE (reference sequence). J was trimmed by 0 bases and V by 0 bases; bases with no gene match: 3. The CDR3 is made up of 17 amino acids. The CDR3 loop is CASSLVPSGSGANVLTF. DNA of the CDR3: TGTGCCAGCAGCTTGGTTCCTAGCGGCTCTGGGGCCAACGTCCTGACTTTC.

J is TRBJ1-1 and V is TRBV9, with unresolved D. Germline V gives CDR1 SGDLS, CDR2 YYNGEE. This CDR3 comprises 15 residues. Trimming stripped 0 bases from V and 1 base from J, with 10 bases between. This CDR3 reads CASSVVADANTEAFF. DNA for the CDR3: TGTGCCAGCAGCGTAGTGGCGGATGCGAACACTGAAGCTTTCTTT.

This clone was detected only a few times. The gene calls are TRBV3-1 (or the pseudogene TRBV3-2) and TRBJ2-2; 7 bases are shared with TRBD1. CDR1 and CDR2 from the germline V gene are LGHDT and YNNKEL (reference sequence). V was pared by 1 base and J by 1 base, with 12 bases of the junction left unmatched. The CDR3 is 19 amino acids. The CDR3 reads CASSQVRGTQRRNTGELFF. In DNA, the CDR3 is TGTGCCAGCAGCCAAGTCAGGGGGACCCAGCGGAGGAACACCGGGGAGCTGTTTTTT.

CDR3 in amino acids: CASNPGGGLTEAFF. The CDR3 bases are TGTGCCAGCAATCCAGGGGGTGGCCTTACTGAAGCTTTCTTT. V and J are TRBV28 and TRBJ1-1, with 7 bases identical to TRBD1. CDR1 and CDR2 from the germline V gene are MDHEN and SYDVKM. The CDR3 has 14 amino acids. With V trimmed by 7 bases and J by 5 bases, 10 bases remained unmatched.

V is TRBV7-9 and J is TRBJ2-2; 8 nucleotides agree with TRBD1. The junction had 12 bases not matched to a gene; V was cut back by 5 bases and J by 4 bases. The germline V gene encodes CDR1 SEHNR and CDR2 FQNEAQ (reference sequence). This CDR3 has 17 amino acids. The CDR3 bases are TGTGCCAGCAGCCCACGAATCCAGGGGGCGGTCACCGGGGAGCTGTTTTTT. Its translation: CASSPRIQGAVTGELFF.

The gene calls are TRBV2 and TRBJ1-6, with 7 bases aligning to TRBD1. Germline V gene lookup returns CDR1 SNHLY and CDR2 FYNNEI. V shed 3 bases and J 7 bases; nucleotides not matched to a gene: 6. The CDR3 is 15 amino acids. The CDR3 region is CASSDRQGRNSPLHF. In DNA, the CDR3 is TGTGCCAGCAGTGATAGACAGGGTAGGAATTCACCCCTCCACTTT.

V and J are TRBV20-1 and TRBJ1-2; TRBD1 is a possible D gene (6 bases). Germline lookup yields CDR1 DFQATT and CDR2 SNEGSKA (reference sequence). CDR3 length: 11 residues. Trimming left V 6 bases short and J 2 bases short, with 7 bases between. The CDR3 region has the DNA TGCAGTGCGGACAGAAACTATGGCTACACCTTC. Amino acids: CSADRNYGYTF.

The chain links TRBV30 to TRBJ2-7; 13 nucleotides align to TRBD2. This CDR3 contains 15 residues. The germline V gene encodes CDR1 GTSNPN and CDR2 SVGIG (reference sequence). Germline trimming cut 4 bases from V and 7 bases from J; bases unmatched to any gene: 10. Written as DNA, the CDR3 is TGTGCCTGGAAACCGGGACTAGCGGGGAGGGTAGAGCAGTACTTC. Amino acid sequence: CAWKPGLAGRVEQYF.

The gene calls are TRBV29-1 and TRBJ1-1, with 10 bases lining up with TRBD1. V lost 5 bases and J lost 5; bases outside the gene matches: 8. The CDR3 runs 14 residues. Germline values: CDR1 SQVTM, CDR2 ANQGSEA. The CDR3 region is CSVIDRGRDTEAFF. For the CDR3, the DNA is TGCAGCGTTATAGACAGGGGGCGAGATACTGAAGCTTTCTTT.

This clone was observed once. This chain links TRBV7-6 with TRBJ2-1; weak D call: TRBD2 (5 bases). The ends were cut back, 3 bases at V and 5 bases at J, with 11 bases in the middle. From germline, CDR1 is SGHVS and CDR2 FNYEAQ. The CDR3 loop spans 14 amino acids. DNA for the CDR3: TGTGCCAGCAGCTTGGGTAGCGCCAACAATGAGCAGTTCTTC. It yields the protein CASSLGSANNEQFF.

This chain links TRBV19 with TRBJ1-1, with TRBD1 matching 9 bases. V lost 4 bases and J lost 0; bases outside the gene matches: 9. Germline CDR1 is LNHDA and CDR2 is SQIVND (reference sequence). This CDR3 has 17 residues. Written as DNA, the CDR3 is TGTGCCAGTAGTACGTTACAGGGGGCGCGTCTGAACACTGAAGCTTTCTTT. Translated: CASSTLQGARLNTEAFF.

The CDR3 DNA is TGTGCCAGCAGCTTGGGTTGGCAGGGCCAAGAGACCCAGTACTTC. Protein: CASSLGWQGQETQYF. The rearrangement links TRBV5-4 to TRBJ2-5; tentatively, D is TRBD1 (5 bases). The CDR3 has 15 residues. Trimming shortened V by 0 bases and J by 1 base, and 10 bases separated the two germline ends. From germline, CDR1 is SGHNT and CDR2 YYREEE (reference sequence). Full variable domain (rest looked up from reference TRBV5-4 and TRBJ2-5): ETGVTQSPTHLIKTRGQQVTLRCSSQSGHNTVSWYQQALGQGPQFIFQYYREEENGRGNFPPRFSGLQFPNYSSELNVNALELDDSALYLCASSLGWQGQETQYFGPGTRLLVL.

The chain couples TRBV11-3 to TRBJ2-2, with D perhaps matching TRBD1 (5 bases). The CDR3 consists of 13 residues. Trimming took 5 bases from V and 6 from J, leaving 10 bases between them. Germline CDR1 and CDR2: SGHNT and YENEEA. This chain's CDR3 is CASSHSGPGELFF. The DNA of the CDR3 is TGTGCCAGCAGCCATTCAGGGCCCGGGGAGCTGTTTTTT. Looking up the rest from reference TRBV11-3 and TRBJ2-2 gives the full variable domain: EAGVVQSPRYKIIEKKQPVAFWCNPISGHNTLYWYLQNLGQGPELLIRYENEEAVDDSQLPKDRFSAERLKGVDSTLKIQPAELGDSAVYLCASSHSGPGELFFGEGSRLTVL.

The rearrangement links TRBV5-4 to TRBJ2-5, with D hard to call. CDR1 and CDR2 from the germline V gene are SGHNT and YYREEE (reference sequence). The V end lost 0 bases, the J end lost 1 base, and 4 bases lay between the germline ends. The CDR3 sequence is 13 residues long. In DNA, the CDR3 is TGTGCCAGCAGCTTGGATAGCCAAGAGACCCAGTACTTC. Residues: CASSLDSQETQYF.

The J gene is TRBJ1-1, the V gene TRBV7-8; unclear D gene. This CDR3 comprises 13 residues. V was clipped by 4 bases and J by 0 bases, with 6 bases between them. Germline assignment: CDR1 SGHVS and CDR2 FQNEAQ. The CDR3 nucleotides read TGTGCCAGCAGCTACGCGATGAACACTGAAGCTTTCTTT. Translating it yields CASSYAMNTEAFF.

The CDR3 DNA is TGTGCCAGCAGCTCCCTAGCGGGGGCGGGTGAAAAACTGTTTTTT. This encodes CASSSLAGAGEKLFF. The genes are TRBV7-2 and TRBJ1-4; a weak D match, TRBD1 (6 bases). Germline CDR1 is SGHTA and CDR2 is FQGNSA. This CDR3 contains 15 residues. V was pared by 4 bases and J by 7 bases, with 16 bases between.

The CDR3 sequence is CASSLAPGGYNEQFF. DNA of the CDR3: TGTGCCAGCAGCTTAGCCCCGGGAGGCTACAATGAGCAGTTCTTC. The chain is built from TRBV7-7 and TRBJ2-1; TRBD2 agrees at 7 bases. The germline V gene encodes CDR1 SSHAT and CDR2 FNYEAQ (reference sequence). The CDR3 totals 15 residues. V lost 0 bases and J lost 3; bases outside the gene matches: 2.

This sequence joins TRBV12-5 and TRBJ1-2; D is undetermined. The CDR3 loop spans 15 amino acids. CDR1 LGHNT and CDR2 FRNRAP come from the germline V gene. Trimming removed 4 bases from V and 5 bases from J, with 17 bases in between. CDR3 amino acids: CASGYEAGGYYGYTF. The CDR3 region has the DNA TGTGCTAGTGGTTATGAGGCGGGCGGGTATTATGGCTACACCTTC.

This clone showed up just once. V gene TRBV4-1 combines with J gene TRBJ1-1; D is uncertain. Germline CDR1 reads MGHRA; CDR2 reads YSYEKL. V was cut by 0 bases and J by 7 bases, with 9 bases left in between. This CDR3 has 13 residues. In DNA, the CDR3 is TGCGCCAGCAGCCAAGATTATAATGTTGAAGCTTTCTTT. Protein product: CASSQDYNVEAFF.